A single sample gave rise to the 22 T cell receptor beta chains below, sequenced in a study of CD8+CD57+ T cells in acquired aplastic anemia. According to the study, genomic DNA was the template for TCR beta VDJ and CDR3 profiling. TCRdb recomputed calls from the reads with MiXCR, one row per CDR3 protein. The repertoire includes approximately 250,000 distinct CDR3 sequences, 65% to 90% of them detected once, and around 40% sits in the top ten. Only patients with CD8+CD57+ cell expansion on flow cytometry were chosen for sequencing. Sequences were obtained from sorted CD4+, CD8+, or CD8+CD57+ T cells (not recorded which) from PBMCs. All receptors come from a human donor with aplastic anemia.

This clonotype occurred many times. A single base separates this from a much larger clone, so it may be a read error. It is unclear where the CDR3 begins or ends on the DNA, so no DNA is shown, and the CDR3 is as TCRdb lists it. The V gene is TRBV9, the J gene TRBJ2-3. Germline V lookup: CDR1 SGDLS, CDR2 YYNGEE. Inclusive of both ends, the CDR3 amounts to 14 amino acids. CDR3 region: CASSVGSGTQYFDF.

This clonotype was counted once. The chain joins TRBV12-3 or TRBV12-4 to TRBJ2-7; the match to TRBD2 covers 7 bases. The J segment lost 3 bases and the V segment lost 6 bases, leaving 5 bases of the junction unmatched. This CDR3 region has 13 residues. CDR3: CASSGTIFYEQYF. CDR3 DNA sequence: TGTGCCAGCAGCGGGACTATCTTCTACGAGCAGTACTTC.

This chain links TRBV7-9 with TRBJ1-5; no definite D call. The CDR3 runs to 15 residues. The V and J ends lost 3 bases and 13 bases respectively, with 22 bases between them. Per the germline V gene, CDR1 is SEHNR and CDR2 is FQNEAQ (reference sequence). In DNA form, the CDR3 reads TGTGCCAGCAGCTTTACTAGCGCACTAAGCAGTTCTCAGCATTTT. Its protein product is CASSFTSALSSSQHF.

Details on this clonotype: The junction shows a germline mismatch at one end, possibly a read error. The genes are TRBV2 and TRBJ2-1; D may correspond to TRBD1 or TRBD2 (7 bases each). From germline, CDR1 is SNHLY and CDR2 FYNNEI. This CDR3 is built from 14 residues. The CDR3 reads CASRQGGSYTEQFF. CDR3 nucleotide sequence: TGTGCCAGCAGGCAGGGGGGGTCCTACACTGAGCAGTTCTTC.

CDR3 region: CASSVEGAGPTDTQYF. In DNA form, the CDR3 reads TGTGCCAGCAGCGTAGAAGGAGCGGGACCCACAGATACGCAGTATTTT. The chain couples TRBV9 to TRBJ2-3, with 7 positions matching TRBD2. The CDR3 sequence is 16 residues long. V shed 0 bases, J shed 2 bases, and the junction held 6 bases outside the gene matches. Germline V gives CDR1 SGDLS, CDR2 YYNGEE. Filled out from reference TRBV9 and TRBJ2-3, the complete variable domain reads DSGVTQTPKHLITATGQRVTLRCSPRSGDLSVYWYQQSLDQGLQFLIQYYNGEERAKGNILERFSAQQFPDLHSELNLSSLELGDSALYFCASSVEGAGPTDTQYFGPGTRLTVL.

This clonotype was counted once. The rearrangement links TRBV9 to TRBJ2-6; no clear D. CDR3 size: 16 residues. Trimming removed 3 bases from V and 12 bases from J, with 22 bases in between. CDR1 is SGDLS, CDR2 YYNGEE, per germline. CDR3 region: CASSASSRGDTFVLTF. The CDR3 bases are TGTGCCAGCAGCGCAAGTTCCCGCGGCGACACCTTCGTCCTGACTTTC.

In its sample, this clonotype was seen a few times. V and J are TRBV7-2 and TRBJ2-1; the match to TRBD2 covers 12 bases. CDR3 size: 16 residues. J lost 7 bases, V lost 4 bases, and 8 bases had no gene match. In germline, CDR1 is SGHTA, CDR2 FQGNSA. CDR3 coding DNA: TGTGCCAGCAGCTCCGCTAGCGGGGGGGGTTATAATGAGCAGTTCTTC. This encodes CASSSASGGGYNEQFF.

To note about this clonotype: The final CDR3 position lacks the conserved phenylalanine or tryptophan, pointing to a likely read error. The rearrangement links TRBV7-9 to TRBJ2-3; weak D call: TRBD2 (5 bases). Germline V gene data show CDR1 as SEHNR and CDR2 as FQNEAQ (reference sequence). The CDR3 contains 13 residues. The CDR3 DNA follows: TGTGCCAGCGGCTTTCAGAGAAGAGGGAGGCAGTATTAT. Residues: CASGFQRRGRQYY.

V is TRBV29-1 and J is TRBJ1-1, with D unresolved. The V and J ends lost 7 bases and 1 base respectively, with 13 bases between them. Per the germline V gene, CDR1 is SQVTM and CDR2 is ANQGSEA. This CDR3 contains 13 residues. CDR3 protein: CSAGDRWNTEAFF. In DNA, the CDR3 is TGCAGCGCTGGGGATAGGTGGAACACTGAAGCTTTCTTT.

Notes on this clonotype: This could be a read error, since a much larger clone is one nucleotide away. The DNA is left out, because the CDR3 cannot be placed on it with certainty; the CDR3 is given as TCRdb lists it. The V and J genes are TRBV9 and TRBJ2-3. The CDR3 spans 14 residues, counting both ends. Looked up from germline, CDR1 is SGDLS and CDR2 is YYNGEE. Here the CDR3 reads CASSVGADTQYFCF.

The rearrangement links TRBV24-1 to TRBJ2-2; unclear D gene. The CDR3 totals 14 residues. Germline V gives CDR1 KGHDR, CDR2 SFDVKD. The V end lost 11 bases, the J end lost 4 bases, and 16 bases lay between the germline ends. As DNA, the CDR3 is TGTGCCAGTAGTATAGAAGGGCGCACCGGGGAGCTGTTTTTT. Translating gives CASSIEGRTGELFF.

The rearrangement uses TRBV7-7 and TRBJ2-3; 7 nucleotides align to TRBD2. Germline lookup yields CDR1 SSHAT and CDR2 FNYEAQ (reference sequence). V was clipped by 1 base and J by 2 bases; unmatched bases: 6. This CDR3 has 16 residues. As DNA, the CDR3 is TGTGCCAGCAGCTTAGATCTAGCGGATCACACAGATACGCAGTATTTT. It yields the protein CASSLDLADHTDTQYF.

With respect to this clonotype: Germline and junction disagree at one end, which may indicate a read error. The rearrangement joins TRBV7-2 to TRBJ1-1; D not resolved. The CDR3 has 15 residues. Germline-derived CDR1 and CDR2 are SGHTA and FQGNSA. Written as DNA, the CDR3 is TGTGCCAGCAGCTTGGGTCTGACTGAGTACACTGAAGCCTTCTTT. It yields the protein CASSLGLTEYTEAFF.

About this clonotype itself: At one end the junction does not follow the germline gene, possibly because of a read error. The chain has TRBV7-9 and TRBJ1-6; the D is unclear. CDR1 is SEHNR and CDR2 is FQNEAQ in the germline V gene (reference sequence). This CDR3 has 14 residues. CDR3 amino acids: CASSGEGKLGSAKF. DNA for the CDR3: TGTGCCAGCAGCGGGGAGGGCAAGCTTGGTTCCGCCAAATTT.

The chain couples TRBV7-2 to TRBJ2-5; D call uncertain. Germline values: CDR1 SGHTA, CDR2 FQGNSA. V was trimmed by 11 bases and J by 5 bases, leaving 15 bases between them. The CDR3 covers 12 residues. The CDR3: CAGRVSRETQYF. The CDR3 coding sequence is TGTGCCGGAAGGGTGTCTAGGGAGACCCAGTACTTC.

The rearrangement joins TRBV7-6 to TRBJ2-3; tentative D call: TRBD2 (5 bases). Germline CDR1 is SGHVS and CDR2 is FNYEAQ. The germline V and J ends were trimmed by 4 bases and 14 bases, with 25 bases remaining between them. The CDR3 runs 15 residues. The CDR3 DNA sequence: TGTGCCAGCAGCTCGAGTCGAGGGAGCACAGCTACGGTGTATTTT. The encoded protein is CASSSSRGSTATVYF. Filled out from reference TRBV7-6 and TRBJ2-3, the complete variable domain reads GAGVSQSPRYKVTKRGQDVALRCDPISGHVSLYWYRQALGQGPEFLTYFNYEAQQDKSGLPNDRFSAERPEGSISTLTIQRTEQRDSAMYRCASSSSRGSTATVYFGPGTRLTVL.

This clonotype was seen just once. This chain links TRBV9 with TRBJ1-6; D gene unclear. V was pared by 0 bases and J by 5 bases, with 12 bases between. The V gene's germline CDR1 is SGDLS and CDR2 YYNGEE. The CDR3 is 16 residues long. CDR3 bases: TGTGCCAGCAGCGTAGGGTCAGATACTAATAATTCACCCCTCCACTTT. This sequence encodes CASSVGSDTNNSPLHF.

This clonotype occurred once. J is TRBJ2-7 and V is TRBV11-3; D assignment may be TRBD1 or TRBD2 (6 bases each). The CDR3 is made up of 13 amino acids. The germline V and J ends were trimmed by 7 bases and 4 bases, with 14 bases remaining between them. The germline gives CDR1 SGHNT, CDR2 YENEEA. The CDR3 nucleotides read TGTGCCAGCACCCAAGGGGGAGGATACGAGCAGTACTTC. It encodes CASTQGGGYEQYF.

This clonotype was detected a few times. The chain employs TRBV29-1 and TRBJ2-3; 9 nucleotides agree with TRBD1. Germline assignment: CDR1 SQVTM and CDR2 ANQGSEA. The length of the CDR3 is 14 residues. J lost 0 bases, V lost 6 bases, and 4 bases had no gene match. CDR3 protein: CSVGTGTSTDTQYF. The CDR3 DNA follows: TGCAGCGTGGGGACAGGGACAAGCACAGATACGCAGTATTTT.

This chain joins TRBV7-6 and TRBJ2-6; D gene ambiguous. Germline assignment: CDR1 SGHVS and CDR2 FNYEAQ. The CDR3 runs to 17 residues. V lost 0 bases, J lost 13 bases, and 22 bases lay in between. The CDR3 region has the DNA TGTGCCAGCAGCTTAGCCCCCGCAGATACGCAGTACATTGTCCTGACTTTC. Protein: CASSLAPADTQYIVLTF.

On this clonotype itself: The conserved closing phenylalanine or tryptophan is absent in this CDR3, likely reflecting a read error. Because the CDR3's place on the DNA is in doubt, the DNA is left out and the CDR3 is given as listed by TCRdb. This chain uses TRBV7-2 with TRBJ2-3; the D call of TRBD1 is as the table states it, not checked on the DNA. Germline V gene data show CDR1 as SGHTA and CDR2 as FQGNSA. The CDR3 totals 14 residues, both ends included. The CDR3 spells CASSLTGGADYQYI.

The chain is built from TRBV9 and TRBJ1-5, with a weak D call TRBD1 (6 bases). The V and J ends lost 2 bases and 14 bases respectively, with 23 bases between them. Per the germline V gene, CDR1 is SGDLS and CDR2 is YYNGEE. This CDR3 is 15 amino acids long. The chain's CDR3 is CASSVGARQGENKHF. The CDR3 DNA is TGTGCCAGCAGCGTGGGGGCCCGCCAGGGAGAGAACAAGCATTTT.